This T cell receptor beta chain is drawn from a study of monozygotic twins with inflammatory bowel disease. The study's findings and limits: Different T cell subtypes could not be distinguished.

On this clonotype itself: Its antigen remains unknown.

TCRdb re-called the 5' RACE reads, yielding one record per CDR3 amino acid sequence without DNA. This repertoire includes 300,000 to 400,000 distinct CDR3 sequences. CDR1 is DFQATT and CDR2 is SNEGSKA in the germline V gene (reference sequence). CDR3 size: 14 residues. The V and J genes are TRBV20-1 and TRBJ2-2; TCRdb gives TRBD1 as the D gene, but with no DNA this cannot be confirmed. Sequenced material: blood. The clonotype was recovered from a human donor with ulcerative colitis or Crohn's disease, or a healthy co-twin of an affected twin (not recorded which). This chain's CDR3 is CSASGTTNTGELFF.